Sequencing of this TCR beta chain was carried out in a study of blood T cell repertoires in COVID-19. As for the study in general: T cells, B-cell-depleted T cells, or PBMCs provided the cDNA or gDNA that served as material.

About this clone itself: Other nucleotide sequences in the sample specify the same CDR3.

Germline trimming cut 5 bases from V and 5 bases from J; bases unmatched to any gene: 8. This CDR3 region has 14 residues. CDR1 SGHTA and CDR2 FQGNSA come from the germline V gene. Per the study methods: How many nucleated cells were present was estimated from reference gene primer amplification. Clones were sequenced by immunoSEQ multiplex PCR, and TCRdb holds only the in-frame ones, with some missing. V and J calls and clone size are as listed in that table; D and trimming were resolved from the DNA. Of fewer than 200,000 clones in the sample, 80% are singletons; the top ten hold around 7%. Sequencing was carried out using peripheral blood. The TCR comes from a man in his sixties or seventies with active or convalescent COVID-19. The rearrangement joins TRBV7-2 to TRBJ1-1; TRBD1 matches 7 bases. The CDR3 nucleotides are TGTGCCAGCAGCATTCAGGGGGGAGGAACTGAAGCTTTCTTT. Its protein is CASSIQGGGTEAFF.